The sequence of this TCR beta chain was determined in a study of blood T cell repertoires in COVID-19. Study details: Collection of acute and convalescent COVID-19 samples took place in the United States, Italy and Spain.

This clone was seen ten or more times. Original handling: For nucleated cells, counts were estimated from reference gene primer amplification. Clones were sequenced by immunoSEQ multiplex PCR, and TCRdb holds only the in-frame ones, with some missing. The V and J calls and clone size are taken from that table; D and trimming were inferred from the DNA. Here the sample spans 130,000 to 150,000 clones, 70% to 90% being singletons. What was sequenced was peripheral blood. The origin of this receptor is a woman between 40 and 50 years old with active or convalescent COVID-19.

The CDR3 is CATSGPGNTGELFF. For the CDR3, the DNA is TGTGCCACCAGTGGACCAGGAAACACCGGGGAGCTGTTTTTT. V is TRBV24-1 and J is TRBJ2-2; D gene uncertain. This CDR3 is 14 amino acids long. Trimming left V 5 bases short and J 2 bases short, with 8 bases between. Per the germline V gene, CDR1 is KGHDR and CDR2 is SFDVKD.